Presented here are 22 T cell receptor beta chains from one specimen sequenced in a study of CD8 T cells in Susac syndrome. RNA amounts of about 0.5 to 1 ug underwent reverse transcription with random hexamers. Each CDR3 protein gets one entry after TCRdb re-called the immunoSEQ multiplex PCR reads with MiXCR. The table records just over 150,000 distinct CDR3 sequences, approximately 96% of them present only once. Sequencing used CD8+ T cells from PBMCs. The receptors shown here come from a human donor with multiple sclerosis.

This sequence joins TRBV4-3 and TRBJ1-2, with no clear D. Trimming removed 0 bases from V and 5 bases from J, with 7 bases in between. The CDR3 sequence is 13 residues long. Germline assignment: CDR1 LGHNA and CDR2 YSLEER. The CDR3 coding sequence is TGCGCCAGCAGCCAAGAAAGGAGATATGGCTACACCTTC. It is translated as CASSQERRYGYTF.

This sequence joins TRBV5-4 and TRBJ1-6, with unresolved D. The CDR3 runs 12 residues. Looked up from germline, CDR1 is SGHNT and CDR2 is YYREEE (reference sequence). Trimming shortened V by 0 bases and J by 10 bases, and 5 bases separated the two germline ends. CDR3 sequence (DNA): TGTGCCAGCAGCTTGGGGAAGTCACCCCTCCACTTT. Encoded protein: CASSLGKSPLHF.

The rearrangement links TRBV9 to TRBJ2-1; 7 bases are a match to TRBD1. The CDR3 totals 15 residues. V shed 2 bases, J shed 0 bases, and the junction held 2 bases outside the gene matches. Germline CDR1 is SGDLS and CDR2 is YYNGEE. The CDR3 is CASSVGQDSYNEQFF. The CDR3 DNA sequence: TGTGCCAGCAGCGTCGGACAGGACTCCTACAATGAGCAGTTCTTC.

This rearrangement joins TRBV29-1 to TRBJ2-7; D is possibly TRBD2 (6 bases). Trimming cost V 4 bases and J 6 bases, with 16 bases left between them. CDR1 and CDR2 (germline): SQVTM, ANQGSEA. The CDR3 covers 13 residues. The CDR3 region is CSVVPGLLGEQYF. As DNA, the CDR3 is TGCAGCGTTGTCCCGGGACTTTTAGGCGAGCAGTACTTC.

The chain combines TRBV19 with TRBJ2-7; D perhaps matches TRBD1 (5 bases). The V and J ends lost 3 bases and 4 bases respectively, with 10 bases between them. The germline CDR1 and CDR2 sequences are LNHDA and SQIVND (reference sequence). The CDR3 has 13 residues. The CDR3: CASSMAQGYEQYF. The CDR3 region has the DNA TGTGCCAGTAGTATGGCGCAGGGTTACGAGCAGTACTTC.

This chain joins TRBV30 and TRBJ1-5, with D hard to call. Germline CDR1 is GTSNPN and CDR2 is SVGIG (reference sequence). Trimming pared 0 bases from V and 7 bases from J, leaving 13 bases between. The CDR3 sequence is 14 residues long. The CDR3 DNA reads as TGTGCCTGGAGTGTAAAAGGTCCAGAACAGCCCCAGCATTTT. It specifies CAWSVKGPEQPQHF.

The rearrangement joins TRBV11-2 to TRBJ2-1; 11 nucleotides agree with TRBD1. The CDR3 covers 14 residues. Unmatched junction bases numbered 6, after V lost 6 bases and J lost 8 bases. Germline V gene lookup returns CDR1 SGHAT and CDR2 FQNNGV. Written as DNA, the CDR3 is TGTGCCAGCAGGTTGGGACAGGGGGACGATGAGCAGTTCTTC. The encoded protein is CASRLGQGDDEQFF.

The genes are TRBV7-8 and TRBJ1-5, with a possible D match to TRBD1 (5 bases). The CDR3 loop spans 16 amino acids. The germline V gene encodes CDR1 SGHVS and CDR2 FQNEAQ. Between the trimmed V and J ends, which lost 1 base and 4 bases, there was a span of 14 bases. The CDR3 DNA reads TGTGCCAGCAGCTTAGAGGAGGCAGGGTATAATCAGCCCCAGCATTTT. It translates to CASSLEEAGYNQPQHF.

The chain combines TRBV28 with TRBJ1-2; D unresolved. The CDR3 is 13 amino acids. Germline-derived CDR1 and CDR2 are MDHEN and SYDVKM. V lost 3 bases to trimming and J lost 2 bases, with 7 bases between them. CDR3 nucleotides: TGTGCCAGCAGTTTCGGGGTAAACTATGGCTACACCTTC. This codes for CASSFGVNYGYTF.

The chain uses TRBV28 and TRBJ1-5, with D uncertain. With 7 bases removed from V and 0 bases from J, the gap between germline ends came to 13 bases. The CDR3 covers 15 residues. Germline V gene data show CDR1 as MDHEN and CDR2 as SYDVKM. CDR3 coding DNA: TGTGCCAGCACCCGGCGCGGCCTTAGCAATCAGCCCCAGCATTTT. As protein: CASTRRGLSNQPQHF.

This clonotype was observed a single time. V gene TRBV29-1 combines with J gene TRBJ1-2, with no clear D. The CDR3 runs to 13 residues. Germline V gene data show CDR1 as SQVTM and CDR2 as ANQGSEA. V lost 0 bases and J lost 5, with 10 bases in between. The CDR3 region is CSVEEPLSYGYTF. The CDR3 nucleotides read TGCAGCGTTGAAGAACCCTTATCGTATGGCTACACCTTC. The full variable domain, rest sourced from reference TRBV29-1 and TRBJ1-2, is SAVISQKPSRDICQRGTSLTIQCQVDSQVTMMFWYRQQPGQSLTLIATANQGSEATYESGFVIDKFPISRPNLTFSTLTVSNMSPEDSSIYLCSVEEPLSYGYTFGSGTRLTVV.

The chain employs TRBV6-2 or TRBV6-3 and TRBJ1-2; no definite D call. CDR1 is MNHEY and CDR2 is SVGEGT in the germline V gene. Trimming left V 5 bases short and J 3 bases short, with 10 bases between. The CDR3 extends over 13 amino acids. In DNA, the CDR3 is TGTGCCAGCAGTCCCGACACAGACTATGGCTACACCTTC. It is translated as CASSPDTDYGYTF.

The chain is built from TRBV2 and TRBJ2-3; TRBD2 matches 9 bases. The germline V gene has CDR1 SNHLY and CDR2 FYNNEI. This CDR3 spans 15 amino acids. V gave up 6 bases and J gave up 1 base; unmatched junction bases: 5. CDR3 sequence reads: CASRERLAGTDTQYF. DNA for the CDR3: TGTGCCAGCAGGGAAAGACTAGCGGGCACAGATACGCAGTATTTT.

The gene calls are TRBV12-3 or TRBV12-4 and TRBJ2-2, with D unresolved. This CDR3 has 15 residues. Trimming removed 2 bases from V and 4 bases from J, with 11 bases in between. The CDR3 loop reads CASSLHLGITGELFF. DNA of the CDR3: TGTGCCAGCAGTTTACATCTAGGAATCACCGGGGAGCTGTTTTTT.

V gene TRBV9 combines with J gene TRBJ2-5, with D possibly TRBD2 on 6 matching bases. This CDR3 contains 17 residues. Trimming removed 3 bases from V and 3 bases from J, with 21 bases in between. Per germline, CDR1 SGDLS and CDR2 YYNGEE. For the CDR3, the DNA is TGTGCCAGCAGCGGGAGGGTGTCGGGTGGACTGAAAGAGACCCAGTACTTC. Amino acid sequence: CASSGRVSGGLKETQYF.

V usage is TRBV19 and J usage is TRBJ1-1; TRBD1 might be the D (6 bases). The V gene lost 3 bases and the J gene lost 6 bases, with 8 bases spanning the gap. From germline, CDR1 is LNHDA and CDR2 SQIVND (reference sequence). CDR3 length equals 12 residues. The CDR3 region is CASSMGASEAFF. In DNA, the CDR3 is TGTGCCAGTAGTATGGGGGCATCTGAAGCTTTCTTT.

The V call is TRBV6-1, the J call TRBJ1-2; D is perhaps TRBD1 (6 bases). V lost 4 bases, J lost 6 bases, and 21 bases lay in between. The CDR3 consists of 16 residues. The germline CDR1 and CDR2 sequences are MNHNS and SASEGT. CDR3 nucleotides: TGTGCCAGCAGTGGCGAGGTGGCAGGGGTGATGGATGGCTACACCTTC. Translated, it gives CASSGEVAGVMDGYTF.

V is TRBV4-2 and J is TRBJ2-3, with 9 nucleotides matching TRBD2. The CDR3 runs 16 residues. Losses at the gene ends were 0 bases for V and 6 bases for J; bases not matched to a gene: 7. Germline V gene lookup returns CDR1 LGHNA and CDR2 YNFKEQ. The CDR3 DNA reads as TGTGCCAGCAGCCAAGAAGGGGGACTAGCCGTGGATACGCAGTATTTT. Translation gives CASSQEGGLAVDTQYF.

About this clonotype itself: Germline and junction disagree at one end, which may indicate a read error. V usage is TRBV7-7 and J usage is TRBJ2-1; tentative D call: TRBD2 (6 bases). This CDR3 region has 13 residues. Germline V CDR1 and CDR2: SSHAT, FNYEAQ (reference sequence). The CDR3 reads CASSLGGSNEQFF. The CDR3 DNA sequence: TGTGCTAGCAGCTTAGGAGGGTCAAATGAGCAGTTCTTC.

V and J are TRBV9 and TRBJ2-5; no clear D. CDR1 and CDR2 from the germline V gene are SGDLS and YYNGEE. V lost 0 bases and J 2 bases, leaving 8 bases between the germline ends. This CDR3 spans 14 amino acids. CDR3 sequence (DNA): TGTGCCAGCAGCGTAGGGGCACATCAAGAGACCCAGTACTTC. It translates to CASSVGAHQETQYF.

The chain combines TRBV29-1 with TRBJ1-1; possibly TRBD1 for D (6 bases). V dropped 6 bases and J dropped 1 base, with 9 bases sitting between them. Germline V gives CDR1 SQVTM, CDR2 ANQGSEA. This CDR3 has 12 amino acids. The CDR3 coding sequence is TGCAGCGTACCGGGACAGAACACTGAAGCTTTCTTT. Amino acids: CSVPGQNTEAFF. The full variable domain, in which reference TRBV29-1 and TRBJ1-1 provide the parts outside the CDR3, is SAVISQKPSRDICQRGTSLTIQCQVDSQVTMMFWYRQQPGQSLTLIATANQGSEATYESGFVIDKFPISRPNLTFSTLTVSNMSPEDSSIYLCSVPGQNTEAFFGQGTRLTVV.

J is TRBJ2-1 and V is TRBV9, with TRBD1 matching over 8 bases. The CDR3 length is 16 residues. With 4 bases clipped from V and 0 bases from J, the junction kept 6 bases outside the gene matches. CDR1 SGDLS and CDR2 YYNGEE come from the germline V gene. As DNA, the CDR3 is TGTGCCAGCAGCCCACCTACAGGGGGCTCCTACAATGAGCAGTTCTTC. Translating gives CASSPPTGGSYNEQFF.